The following is a TCR beta chain sequence with its context. Its antigen is currently unknown. CD8+ and CD4+ T cells taken from blood had their TCR beta sequenced. The record originates from a study of CD8 T cells in Susac syndrome. Findings of the study overall: The study conceded that its TCR sequencing and HLA analysis involved relatively few individuals.

V gave up 3 bases and J gave up 6 bases; unmatched junction bases: 8. Germline V lookup: CDR1 SQVTM, CDR2 ANQGSEA. The CDR3 sequence is 14 residues long. Reverse transcription used roughly 0.5 to 1 ug RNA and random hexamers. TCRdb re-called the immunoSEQ multiplex PCR reads with MiXCR, one entry per CDR3 protein. Of around 200,000 distinct CDR3 sequences listed, 95% are singletons. The specimen sequenced was CD4+ T cells from PBMCs. V gene TRBV29-1 combines with J gene TRBJ1-2; TRBD1 aligns across 9 bases. This TCR came from a human donor with multiple sclerosis. The CDR3 DNA sequence: TGCAGCGTTGACGCGACAGGGGGGAGGAATGGCTACACCTTC. Translation: CSVDATGGRNGYTF.